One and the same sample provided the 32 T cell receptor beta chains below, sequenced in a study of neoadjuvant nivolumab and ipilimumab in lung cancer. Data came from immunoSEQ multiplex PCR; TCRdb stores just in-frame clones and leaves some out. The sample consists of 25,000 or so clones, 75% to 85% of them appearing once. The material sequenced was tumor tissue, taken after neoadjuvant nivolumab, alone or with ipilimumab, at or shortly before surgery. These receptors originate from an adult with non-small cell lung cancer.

The CDR3 DNA reads TGTGCCAGCAGCTTGGAATACGAGCAGTACTTC. Translation gives CASSLEYEQYF. The chain links TRBV5-4 to TRBJ2-7; no definite D call. V was cut by 0 bases and J by 4 bases, with 2 bases left in between. From germline, CDR1 is SGHNT and CDR2 YYREEE (reference sequence). This CDR3 contains 11 residues.

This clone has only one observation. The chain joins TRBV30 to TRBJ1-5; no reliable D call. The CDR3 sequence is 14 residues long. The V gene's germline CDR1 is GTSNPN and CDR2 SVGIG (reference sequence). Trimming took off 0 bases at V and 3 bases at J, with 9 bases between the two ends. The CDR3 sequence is CAWSVGQYNQPQHF. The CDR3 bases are TGTGCCTGGAGTGTAGGGCAGTACAATCAGCCCCAGCATTTT.

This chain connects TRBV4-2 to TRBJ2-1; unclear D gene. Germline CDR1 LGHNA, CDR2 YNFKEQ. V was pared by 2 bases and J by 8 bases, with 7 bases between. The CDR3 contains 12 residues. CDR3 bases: TGTGCCAGCAGCCAACGCCGCGATGAGCAGTTCTTC. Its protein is CASSQRRDEQFF.

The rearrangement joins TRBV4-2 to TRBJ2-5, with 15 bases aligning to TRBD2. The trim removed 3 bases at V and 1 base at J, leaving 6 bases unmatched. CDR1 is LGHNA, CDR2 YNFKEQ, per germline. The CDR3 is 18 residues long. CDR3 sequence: CASSQDGLAGGSQETQYF. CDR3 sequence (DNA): TGTGCCAGCAGCCAGGACGGACTAGCGGGGGGGTCCCAAGAGACCCAGTACTTC.

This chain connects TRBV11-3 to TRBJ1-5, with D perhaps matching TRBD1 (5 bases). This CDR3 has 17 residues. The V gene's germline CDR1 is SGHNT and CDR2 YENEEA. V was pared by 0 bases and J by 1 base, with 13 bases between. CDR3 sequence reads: CASSLDRGDWSNQPQHF. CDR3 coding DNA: TGTGCCAGCAGCTTAGACCGAGGGGATTGGAGCAATCAGCCCCAGCATTTT.

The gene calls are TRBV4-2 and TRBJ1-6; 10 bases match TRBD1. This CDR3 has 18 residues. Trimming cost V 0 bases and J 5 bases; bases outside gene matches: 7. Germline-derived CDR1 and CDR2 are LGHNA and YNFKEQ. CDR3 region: CASSQDWTGGPNNSPLHF. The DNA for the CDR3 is TGTGCCAGCAGCCAAGATTGGACAGGGGGACCAAATAATTCACCCCTCCACTTT.

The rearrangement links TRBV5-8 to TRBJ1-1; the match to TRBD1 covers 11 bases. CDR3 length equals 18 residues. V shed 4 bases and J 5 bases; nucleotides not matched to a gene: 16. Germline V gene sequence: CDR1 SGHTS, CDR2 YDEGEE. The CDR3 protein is CASSLVVGDRGARTEAFF. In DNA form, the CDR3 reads TGTGCCAGCAGCCTAGTGGTAGGGGACAGGGGGGCTCGGACTGAAGCTTTCTTT. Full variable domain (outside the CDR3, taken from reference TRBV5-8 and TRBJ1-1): EAGVTQSPTHLIKTRGQQATLRCSPISGHTSVYWYQQALGLGLQFLLWYDEGEERNRGNFPPRFSGRQFPNYSSELNVNALELEDSALYLCASSLVVGDRGARTEAFFGQGTRLTVV.

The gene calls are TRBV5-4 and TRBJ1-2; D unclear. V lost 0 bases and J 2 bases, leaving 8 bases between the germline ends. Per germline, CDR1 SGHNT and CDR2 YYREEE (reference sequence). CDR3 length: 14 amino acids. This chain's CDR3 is CASSLAMENYGYTF. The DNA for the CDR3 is TGTGCCAGCAGCTTGGCCATGGAAAACTATGGCTACACCTTC.

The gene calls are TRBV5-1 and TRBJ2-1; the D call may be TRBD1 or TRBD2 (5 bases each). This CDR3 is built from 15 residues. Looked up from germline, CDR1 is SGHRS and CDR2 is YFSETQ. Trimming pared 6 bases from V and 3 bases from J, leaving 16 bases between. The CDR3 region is CASTERTGGYNEQFF. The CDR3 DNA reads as TGCGCCAGCACCGAAAGAACAGGAGGCTACAATGAGCAGTTCTTC.

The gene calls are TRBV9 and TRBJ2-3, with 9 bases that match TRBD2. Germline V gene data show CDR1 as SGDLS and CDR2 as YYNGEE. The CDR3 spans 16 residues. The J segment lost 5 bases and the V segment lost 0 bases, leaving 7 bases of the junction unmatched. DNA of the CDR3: TGTGCCAGCAGCGTAGATTATGCGGGGGGGCGAGATACGCAGTATTTT. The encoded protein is CASSVDYAGGRDTQYF.

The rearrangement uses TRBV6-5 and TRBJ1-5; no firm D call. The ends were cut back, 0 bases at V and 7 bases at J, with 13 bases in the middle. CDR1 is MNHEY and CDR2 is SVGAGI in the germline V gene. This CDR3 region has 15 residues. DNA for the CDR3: TGTGCCAGCAGTTACTCGCGGTCAGGAGACCAGCCCCAGCATTTT. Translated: CASSYSRSGDQPQHF.

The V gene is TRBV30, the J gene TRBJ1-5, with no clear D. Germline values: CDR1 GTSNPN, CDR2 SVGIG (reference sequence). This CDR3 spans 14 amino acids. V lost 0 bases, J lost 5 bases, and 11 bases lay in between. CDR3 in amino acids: CAWSVFQLDQPQHF. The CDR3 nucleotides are TGTGCCTGGAGTGTATTTCAGCTAGATCAGCCCCAGCATTTT.

The CDR3 protein is CASRAGGNTEAFF. CDR3 DNA sequence: TGTGCCAGCAGAGCAGGGGGAAACACTGAAGCTTTCTTT. This chain joins TRBV6-4 and TRBJ1-1; 7 bases are a match to TRBD1. V lost 6 bases, J lost 2 bases, and 3 bases stayed unmatched. This CDR3 has 13 amino acids. The germline V gene has CDR1 MRHNA and CDR2 SNTAGT.

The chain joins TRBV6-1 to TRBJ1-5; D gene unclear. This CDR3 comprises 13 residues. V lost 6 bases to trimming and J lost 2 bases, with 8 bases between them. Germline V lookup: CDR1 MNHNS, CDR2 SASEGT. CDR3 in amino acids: CASSHQGNQPQHF. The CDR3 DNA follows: TGTGCCAGCAGCCATCAGGGCAATCAGCCCCAGCATTTT.

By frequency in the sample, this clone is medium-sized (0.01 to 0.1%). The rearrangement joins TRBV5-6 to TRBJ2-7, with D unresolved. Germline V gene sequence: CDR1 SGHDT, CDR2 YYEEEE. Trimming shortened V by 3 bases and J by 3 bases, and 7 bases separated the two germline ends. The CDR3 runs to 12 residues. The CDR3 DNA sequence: TGTGCCAGCAGCTCCAACTTCTACGAGCAGTACTTC. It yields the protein CASSSNFYEQYF. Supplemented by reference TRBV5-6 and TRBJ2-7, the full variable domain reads DAGVTQSPTHLIKTRGQQVTLRCSPKSGHDTVSWYQQALGQGPQFIFQYYEEEERQRGNFPDRFSGHQFPNYSSELNVNALLLGDSALYLCASSSNFYEQYFGPGTRLTVT.

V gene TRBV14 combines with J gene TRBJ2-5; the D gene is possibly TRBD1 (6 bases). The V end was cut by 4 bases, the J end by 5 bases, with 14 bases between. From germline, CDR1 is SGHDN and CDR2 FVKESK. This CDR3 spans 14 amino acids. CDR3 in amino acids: CASSPQGMRETQYF. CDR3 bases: TGTGCCAGCAGCCCACAGGGAATGAGGGAGACCCAGTACTTC.

CDR3 sequence: CASSERNYNEQFF. In DNA form, the CDR3 reads TGTGCCAGCAGTGAAAGAAACTACAATGAGCAGTTCTTC. The chain links TRBV6-1 to TRBJ2-1; D gene uncertain. Trimming stripped 2 bases from V and 3 bases from J, with 5 bases between. The germline CDR1 and CDR2 sequences are MNHNS and SASEGT. The CDR3 contains 13 residues.

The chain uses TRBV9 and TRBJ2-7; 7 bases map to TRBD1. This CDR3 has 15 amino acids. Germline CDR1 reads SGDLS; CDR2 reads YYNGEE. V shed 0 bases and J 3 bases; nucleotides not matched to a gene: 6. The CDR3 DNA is TGTGCCAGCAGCGTAGGAGGACAGGATCTCTACGAGCAGTACTTC. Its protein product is CASSVGGQDLYEQYF.

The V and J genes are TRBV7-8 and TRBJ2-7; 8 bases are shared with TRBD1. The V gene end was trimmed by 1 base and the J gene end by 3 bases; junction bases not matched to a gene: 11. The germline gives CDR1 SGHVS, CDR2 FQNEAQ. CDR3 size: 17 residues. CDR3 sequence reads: CASSLDLGQGFGYEQYF. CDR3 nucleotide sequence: TGTGCCAGCAGCTTAGACCTTGGACAGGGATTCGGCTACGAGCAGTACTTC.

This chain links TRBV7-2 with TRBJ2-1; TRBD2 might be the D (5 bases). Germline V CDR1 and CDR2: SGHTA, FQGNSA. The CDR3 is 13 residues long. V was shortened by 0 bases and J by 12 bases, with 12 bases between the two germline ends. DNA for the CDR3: TGTGCCAGCAGCTTAGCGGGAGCTAGTGGGCAGTTCTTC. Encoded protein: CASSLAGASGQFF.

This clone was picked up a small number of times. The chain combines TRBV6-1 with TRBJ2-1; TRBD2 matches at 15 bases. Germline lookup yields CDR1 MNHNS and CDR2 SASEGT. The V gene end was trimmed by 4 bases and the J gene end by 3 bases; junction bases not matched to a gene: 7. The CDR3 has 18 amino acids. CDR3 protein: CASSVGLAGGMSYNEQFF. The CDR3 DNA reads TGTGCCAGCAGTGTTGGACTAGCGGGGGGGATGAGCTACAATGAGCAGTTCTTC.

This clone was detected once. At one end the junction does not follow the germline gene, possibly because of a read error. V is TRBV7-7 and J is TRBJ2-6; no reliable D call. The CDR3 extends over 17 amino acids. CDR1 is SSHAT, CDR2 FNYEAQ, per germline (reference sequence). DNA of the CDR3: TGTGCTAGCAGCTTGGGCAGACGGCCGTCTGGGGCCAACGTCCTGACTTTC. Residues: CASSLGRRPSGANVLTF.

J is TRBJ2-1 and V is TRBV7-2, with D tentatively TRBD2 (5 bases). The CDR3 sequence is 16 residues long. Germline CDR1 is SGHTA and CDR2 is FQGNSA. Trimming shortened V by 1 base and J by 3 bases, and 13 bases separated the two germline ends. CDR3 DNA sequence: TGTGCCAGCAGCTTAGTCTACAGCGGAGGCTACAATGAGCAGTTCTTC. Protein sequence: CASSLVYSGGYNEQFF.

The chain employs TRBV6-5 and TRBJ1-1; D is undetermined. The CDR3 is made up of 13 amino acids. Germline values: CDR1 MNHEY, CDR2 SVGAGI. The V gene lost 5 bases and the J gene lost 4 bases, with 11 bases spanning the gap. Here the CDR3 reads CASSASEVTEAFF. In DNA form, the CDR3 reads TGTGCCAGCAGTGCCTCGGAAGTCACTGAAGCTTTCTTT.

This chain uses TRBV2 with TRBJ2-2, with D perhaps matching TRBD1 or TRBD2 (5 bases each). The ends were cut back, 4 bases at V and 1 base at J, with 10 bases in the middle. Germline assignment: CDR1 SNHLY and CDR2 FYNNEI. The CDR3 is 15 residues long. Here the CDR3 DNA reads TGTGCCAGCAGTGGGCTTGGGGGGAACACCGGGGAGCTGTTTTTT. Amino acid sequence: CASSGLGGNTGELFF. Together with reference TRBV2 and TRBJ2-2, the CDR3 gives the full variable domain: EPEVTQTPSHQVTQMGQEVILRCVPISNHLYFYWYRQILGQKVEFLVSFYNNEISEKSEIFDDQFSVERPDGSNFTLKIRSTKLEDSAMYFCASSGLGGNTGELFFGEGSRLTVL.

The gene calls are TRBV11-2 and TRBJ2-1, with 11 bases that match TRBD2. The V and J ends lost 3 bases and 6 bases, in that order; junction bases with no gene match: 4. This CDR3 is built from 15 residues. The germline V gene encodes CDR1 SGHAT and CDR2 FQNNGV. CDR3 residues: CASSFSGRAFNEQFF. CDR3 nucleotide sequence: TGTGCCAGCAGCTTTAGCGGGAGGGCCTTCAATGAGCAGTTCTTC.

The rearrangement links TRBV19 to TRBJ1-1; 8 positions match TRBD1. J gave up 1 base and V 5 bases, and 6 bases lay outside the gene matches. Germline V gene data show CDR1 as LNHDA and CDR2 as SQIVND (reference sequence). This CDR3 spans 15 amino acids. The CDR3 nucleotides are TGTGCCAGTAGTTCGACCGGGACAGGGAACACTGAAGCTTTCTTT. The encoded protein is CASSSTGTGNTEAFF.

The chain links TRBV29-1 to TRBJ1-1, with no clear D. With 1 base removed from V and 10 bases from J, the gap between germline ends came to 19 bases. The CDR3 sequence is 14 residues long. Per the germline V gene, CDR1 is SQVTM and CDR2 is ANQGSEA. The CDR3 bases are TGCAGCGTTGAAGGGGAGGGAGGTCGGGTGGGAGCTTTCTTT. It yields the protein CSVEGEGGRVGAFF.

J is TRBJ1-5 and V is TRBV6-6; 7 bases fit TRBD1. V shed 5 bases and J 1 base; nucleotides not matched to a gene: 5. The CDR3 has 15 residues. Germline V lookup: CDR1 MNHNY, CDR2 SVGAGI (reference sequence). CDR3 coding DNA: TGTGCCAGCAGTATCGACAGGGTGAGCAATCAGCCCCAGCATTTT. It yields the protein CASSIDRVSNQPQHF.

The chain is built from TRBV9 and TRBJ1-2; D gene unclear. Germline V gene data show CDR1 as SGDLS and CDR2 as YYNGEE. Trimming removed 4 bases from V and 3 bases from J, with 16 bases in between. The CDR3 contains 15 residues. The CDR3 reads CASSFLVNQHYGYTF. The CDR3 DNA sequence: TGTGCCAGCAGCTTTCTAGTGAACCAGCACTATGGCTACACCTTC.

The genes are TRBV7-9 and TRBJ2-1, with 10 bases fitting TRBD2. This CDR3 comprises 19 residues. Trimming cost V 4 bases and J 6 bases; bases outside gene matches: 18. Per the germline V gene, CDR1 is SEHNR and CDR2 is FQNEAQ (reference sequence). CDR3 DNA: TGTGCCAGCAGCTCGGACCGGGCTAGCGGGAGCGCCGTCCTCAATGAGCAGTTCTTC. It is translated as CASSSDRASGSAVLNEQFF.

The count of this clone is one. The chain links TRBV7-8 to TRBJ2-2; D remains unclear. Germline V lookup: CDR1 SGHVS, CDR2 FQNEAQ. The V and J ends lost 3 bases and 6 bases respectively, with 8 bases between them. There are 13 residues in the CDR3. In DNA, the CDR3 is TGTGCCAGCAGCTTGTGGGAATCCGGGGAGCTGTTTTTT. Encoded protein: CASSLWESGELFF.